The 9 T cell receptor beta chains below were found in one sample sequenced in a study of shared clonotypes between healthy human individuals. Generated by immunoSEQ multiplex PCR, the TCRdb table keeps only in-frame clones and is missing some. The sample contains about 2 million clones, 85% to 95% of which appear only once. Terminally differentiated effector memory CD45RA+ cells were excluded by CCR7 positive selection of CD45RO-negative cells. The sample comprised naive CD8+ T cells sorted from blood. These receptors were taken from a man aged 18 to 35 in good health.

V gene TRBV5-5 combines with J gene TRBJ2-5; 10 bases are shared with TRBD1. This CDR3 contains 15 residues. V was clipped by 4 bases and J by 5 bases; unmatched bases: 8. Germline lookup yields CDR1 SGHKS and CDR2 YYEKEE (reference sequence). The CDR3 reads CASSGGDRGRETQYF. The CDR3, as DNA: TGTGCCAGCAGCGGAGGGGACAGGGGTAGGGAGACCCAGTACTTC.

This clone was found once. The rearrangement uses TRBV7-9 and TRBJ2-3, with TRBD2 as a possible D gene (5 bases). The CDR3 is made up of 13 amino acids. Germline V lookup: CDR1 SEHNR, CDR2 FQNEAQ (reference sequence). The V and J ends lost 0 bases and 10 bases respectively, with 11 bases between them. The CDR3 region is CASSLASGSAQYF. CDR3 in DNA: TGTGCCAGCAGCTTAGCGTCTGGGAGTGCGCAGTATTTT.

In its sample, this clone was seen once. This chain connects TRBV5-6 to TRBJ2-3; D unclear. V was shortened by 0 bases and J by 2 bases, with 7 bases between the two germline ends. The germline V gene has CDR1 SGHDT and CDR2 YYEEEE. The CDR3 is made up of 14 amino acids. CDR3 nucleotides: TGTGCCAGCAGCTTGGGCCCAAACACAGATACGCAGTATTTT. It encodes CASSLGPNTDTQYF.

V and J are TRBV27 and TRBJ2-2; possibly TRBD1 for D (6 bases). Germline loops: CDR1 MNHEY, CDR2 SMNVEV (reference sequence). The CDR3 consists of 16 residues. Between the trimmed V and J ends, which lost 3 bases and 3 bases, there was a span of 14 bases. CDR3 in amino acids: CASSFSVGHYTGELFF. The CDR3, as DNA: TGTGCCAGCAGTTTTAGCGTGGGACATTACACCGGGGAGCTGTTTTTT.

The chain joins TRBV11-2 to TRBJ2-5; TRBD1 matches 9 bases. V was pared by 8 bases and J by 4 bases, with 11 bases of the junction left unmatched. The CDR3 consists of 15 residues. Germline V gene sequence: CDR1 SGHAT, CDR2 FQNNGV. Written as DNA, the CDR3 is TGTGCCAGCGAACCCTACGGGACAGGGATAGAGACCCAGTACTTC. Its protein product is CASEPYGTGIETQYF.

The chain links TRBV9 to TRBJ2-1, with 8 nucleotides matching TRBD2. Germline CDR1 SGDLS, CDR2 YYNGEE. The CDR3 loop spans 14 amino acids. V lost 3 bases and J lost 7; bases outside the gene matches: 6. CDR3 DNA: TGTGCCAGCAGCGGTAGCGGGATGTTTAATGAGCAGTTCTTC. Translating it yields CASSGSGMFNEQFF.

This chain uses TRBV6-5 with TRBJ1-2; possible D gene TRBD1, 5 bases. CDR1 and CDR2 from the germline V gene are MNHEY and SVGAGI. Trimming took off 9 bases at V and 0 bases at J, with 14 bases between the two ends. The CDR3 sequence is 14 residues long. This CDR3 is CASRDWGTNYGYTF. The CDR3 DNA reads as TGTGCCAGTAGAGATTGGGGCACTAACTATGGCTACACCTTC.

About this clone itself: Other DNA sequences in this specimen translate into the identical CDR3. The V and J genes are TRBV5-6 and TRBJ2-7, with D perhaps TRBD2 (6 bases). Germline CDR1 SGHDT, CDR2 YYEEEE. V was pared by 2 bases and J by 0 bases, with 9 bases between. The CDR3 is 14 amino acids. As DNA, the CDR3 is TGTGCCAGCAGCTTAGGAGGGGACTCCTACGAGCAGTACTTC. Residues: CASSLGGDSYEQYF.

For this clone: This sample also contains other DNA sequences that code for the same CDR3. CDR3 in DNA: TGTGCCTGGAGCCCGGACCCTTACGAGCAGTACTTC. This gives the protein CAWSPDPYEQYF. V gene TRBV30 combines with J gene TRBJ2-7; D is unresolved. The V gene's germline CDR1 is GTSNPN and CDR2 SVGIG (reference sequence). The CDR3 runs 12 residues. Deletions cut 3 bases from V and 4 bases from J, with 10 bases between.